The T cell receptor (beta chain) under discussion was sequenced for a study of blood T cells in healthy people across ages. The CDR3 has 14 residues. Per the germline V gene, CDR1 is MNHEY and CDR2 is SMNVEV (reference sequence). Deletions cut 1 base from V and 4 bases from J, with 9 bases between. A J-beta primer mix and a sample-barcoded 5' primer were used in a second PCR of roughly 6 to 11 cycles. TCRdb itself ran the 5' RACE reads through MiXCR, one entry per CDR3 protein. The sample has 1.5 million to 2 million distinct CDR3 sequences, roughly two fifths seen once. This clonotype was picked up a small number of times.

This clonotype was obtained from a human donor in good health. This rearrangement joins TRBV27 to TRBJ2-3; no firm D call. Sequenced sample: blood. CDR3 loop: CASSLLPESDTQYF. CDR3 sequence (DNA): TGTGCCAGCAGTTTATTGCCGGAATCAGATACGCAGTATTTT.